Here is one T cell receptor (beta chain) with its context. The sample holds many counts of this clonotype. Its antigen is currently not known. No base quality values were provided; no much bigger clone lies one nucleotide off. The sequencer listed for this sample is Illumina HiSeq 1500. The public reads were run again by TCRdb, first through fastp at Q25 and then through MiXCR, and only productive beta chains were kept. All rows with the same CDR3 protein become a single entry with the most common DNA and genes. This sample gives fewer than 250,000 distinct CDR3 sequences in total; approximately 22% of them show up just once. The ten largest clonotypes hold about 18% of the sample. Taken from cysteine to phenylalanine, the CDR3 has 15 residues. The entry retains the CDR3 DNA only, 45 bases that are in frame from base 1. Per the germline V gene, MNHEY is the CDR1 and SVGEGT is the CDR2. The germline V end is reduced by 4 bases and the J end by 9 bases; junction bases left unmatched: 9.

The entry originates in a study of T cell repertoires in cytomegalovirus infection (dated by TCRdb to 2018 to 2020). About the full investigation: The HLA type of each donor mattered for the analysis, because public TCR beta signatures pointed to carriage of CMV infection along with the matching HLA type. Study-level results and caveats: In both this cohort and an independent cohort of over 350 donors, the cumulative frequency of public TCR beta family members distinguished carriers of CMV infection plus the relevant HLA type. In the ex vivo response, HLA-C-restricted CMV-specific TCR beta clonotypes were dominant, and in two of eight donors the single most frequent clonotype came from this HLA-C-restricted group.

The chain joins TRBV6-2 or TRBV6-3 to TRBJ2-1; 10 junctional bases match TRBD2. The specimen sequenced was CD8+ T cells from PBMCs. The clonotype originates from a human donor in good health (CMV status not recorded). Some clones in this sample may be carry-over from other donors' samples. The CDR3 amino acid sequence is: CASSFPAGGLSEQFF. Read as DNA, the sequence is TGTGCCAGCAGTTTCCCAGCGGGGGGGCTAAGTGAGCAGTTCTTC.